One and the same sample provided the 10 T cell receptor beta chains below, sequenced in a study of shared clonotypes between healthy human individuals. Sequencing used immunoSEQ multiplex PCR; TCRdb keeps in-frame clones, though not all of them. Here the sample spans roughly 2.6 million clones, more than 90% being singletons. Sequencing used naive CD4+ T cells sorted from blood. Subset: CD45RA+ positively selected. These receptor sequences come from a man aged 18-30 years in good health.

The chain uses TRBV7-9 and TRBJ1-1, with no clear D. The CDR3 has 10 residues. The germline V gene encodes CDR1 SEHNR and CDR2 FQNEAQ (reference sequence). V lost 1 base and J lost 13, with 7 bases in between. The CDR3 sequence: CASSLDVDFF. The CDR3 DNA follows: TGTGCCAGCAGCTTAGATGTGGATTTCTTT.

This clone has just a few counts. The rearrangement joins TRBV5-1 to TRBJ2-7; maybe TRBD1 (5 bases). The CDR3 totals 14 residues. CDR1 is SGHRS and CDR2 is YFSETQ in the germline V gene. V dropped 3 bases and J dropped 0 bases, with 10 bases sitting between them. For the CDR3, the DNA is TGCGCCAGCAGCTCGACAGCGCTCTCCTACGAGCAGTACTTC. Translated, it gives CASSSTALSYEQYF. The full variable domain, completed using reference TRBV5-1 and TRBJ2-7, is KAGVTQTPRYLIKTRGQQVTLSCSPISGHRSVSWYQQTPGQGLQFLFEYFSETQRNKGNFPGRFSGRQFSNSRSEMNVSTLELGDSALYLCASSSTALSYEQYFGPGTRLTVT.

The chain links TRBV6-1 to TRBJ1-2; D is ambiguous. This CDR3 is built from 13 residues. Germline assignment: CDR1 MNHNS and CDR2 SASEGT. V lost 2 bases and J lost 7, with 11 bases in between. In DNA form, the CDR3 reads TGTGCCAGCAGTGAAACCCGACGTTCTGGCTACACCTTC. Protein sequence: CASSETRRSGYTF.

This chain joins TRBV30 and TRBJ1-5; D may be TRBD1 (6 bases). The germline CDR1 and CDR2 sequences are GTSNPN and SVGIG (reference sequence). The CDR3 length is 15 residues. Trimming cost V 0 bases and J 6 bases, with 15 bases left between them. CDR3: CAWSVRPGGGQPQHF. CDR3 in DNA: TGTGCCTGGAGTGTACGGCCGGGGGGCGGTCAGCCCCAGCATTTT.

The chain carries TRBV27 and TRBJ1-5, with a weak D call TRBD1 (6 bases). Germline lookup yields CDR1 MNHEY and CDR2 SMNVEV (reference sequence). The germline V and J ends were trimmed by 6 bases and 1 base, with 25 bases remaining between them. The CDR3 length is 19 residues. As DNA, the CDR3 is TGTGCCAGCAGACCTTGGGGCCACGAGGGAGGGGGAAGCAATCAGCCCCAGCATTTT. It specifies CASRPWGHEGGGSNQPQHF.

This chain connects TRBV28 to TRBJ2-5; 12 bases map to TRBD1. The CDR3 is made up of 18 amino acids. J gave up 5 bases and V 5 bases, and 15 bases lay outside the gene matches. Germline V gene sequence: CDR1 MDHEN, CDR2 SYDVKM. CDR3 bases: TGTGCCAGCAGTGCCTCGTTCGGGGACAGGGGGCGCCGGGAGACCCAGTACTTC. It is translated as CASSASFGDRGRRETQYF.

The rearrangement joins TRBV30 to TRBJ2-7; the D is unclear. V was trimmed by 3 bases and J by 2 bases, leaving 14 bases between them. The CDR3 loop spans 14 amino acids. Germline CDR1 and CDR2: GTSNPN and SVGIG (reference sequence). For the CDR3, the DNA is TGTGCCTGGAGCTCGACCGGGCCCCCCTACGAGCAGTACTTC. This translates into CAWSSTGPPYEQYF.

The J gene is TRBJ2-7, the V gene TRBV6-5; D perhaps matches TRBD1 (6 bases). CDR3 length equals 15 residues. V shed 5 bases and J shed 0 bases, with 14 bases lying between them. Germline V gene data show CDR1 as MNHEY and CDR2 as SVGAGI. The CDR3 DNA sequence: TGTGCCAGCAGTAGGCCGGGACATAGCTCCTACGAGCAGTACTTC. Protein: CASSRPGHSSYEQYF.

The rearrangement links TRBV5-1 to TRBJ1-5, with D possibly TRBD1 on 6 matching bases. Germline CDR1 reads SGHRS; CDR2 reads YFSETQ. V lost 1 base to trimming and J lost 5 bases, with 13 bases between them. The CDR3 is 15 residues long. CDR3 coding DNA: TGCGCCAGCAGCTTGTCCACAGGGACCGATCAGCCCCAGCATTTT. Its protein is CASSLSTGTDQPQHF.

V usage is TRBV6-5 and J usage is TRBJ2-3; the match to TRBD1 covers 8 bases. CDR1 is MNHEY and CDR2 is SVGAGI in the germline V gene. The CDR3 is made up of 15 amino acids. V was clipped by 4 bases and J by 3 bases; unmatched bases: 6. Here the CDR3 DNA reads TGTGCCAGCAGTTCAGGGGGCAGGATAACAGATACGCAGTATTTT. Translated: CASSSGGRITDTQYF.